This T cell receptor (beta chain) was observed in a study of Graves' ophthalmopathy and Graves' hyperthyroidism. RNA transcripts provided the template for amplifying TCR beta CDR3 regions. The authors performed first-round RT-PCR with HTBI primers and then a second-round multiplex PCR. MiXCR, applied by TCRdb to the multiplex PCR reads, yields one record per CDR3 protein. The sample includes about 590,000 distinct CDR3 sequences, just under 40% of them seen just once. The V and J ends lost 3 bases and 4 bases, in that order; junction bases with no gene match: 5. CDR1 is SGHKS and CDR2 is YYEKEE in the germline V gene (reference sequence). The CDR3 contains 14 residues. This clonotype was found many times. Diagnoses were established from clinical symptoms, serum thyroxine, TRAb, thyroid ultrasound and orbital computed tomography.

The V gene is TRBV5-5, the J gene TRBJ1-2; 8 bases agree with TRBD1. This sequence was found in an adult man with Graves' hyperthyroidism. Source material: peripheral blood or thyroid tissue (not recorded which). CDR3 loop: CASSSRTGPYGYTF. The CDR3 nucleotides read TGTGCCAGCAGCTCTAGGACAGGGCCCTATGGCTACACCTTC.